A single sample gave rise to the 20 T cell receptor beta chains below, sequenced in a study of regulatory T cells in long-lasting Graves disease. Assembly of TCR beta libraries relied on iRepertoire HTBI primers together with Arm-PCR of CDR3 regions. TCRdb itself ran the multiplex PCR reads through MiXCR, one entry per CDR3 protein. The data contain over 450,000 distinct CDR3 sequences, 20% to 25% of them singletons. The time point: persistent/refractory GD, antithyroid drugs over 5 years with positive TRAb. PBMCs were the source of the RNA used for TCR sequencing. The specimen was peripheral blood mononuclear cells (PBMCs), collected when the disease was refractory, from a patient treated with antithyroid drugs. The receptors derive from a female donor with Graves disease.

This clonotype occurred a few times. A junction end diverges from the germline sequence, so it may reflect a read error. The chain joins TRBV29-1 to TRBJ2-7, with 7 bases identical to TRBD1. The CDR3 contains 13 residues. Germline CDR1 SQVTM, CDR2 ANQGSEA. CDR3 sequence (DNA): TGCAGCGTTGGGAAGGGGGCCCCCTATGAGCAGTACTTC. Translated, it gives CSVGKGAPYEQYF.

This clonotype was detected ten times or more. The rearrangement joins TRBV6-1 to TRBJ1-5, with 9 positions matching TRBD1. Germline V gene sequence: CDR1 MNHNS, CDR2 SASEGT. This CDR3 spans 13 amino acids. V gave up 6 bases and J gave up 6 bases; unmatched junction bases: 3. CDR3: CASRGQGGQPQHF. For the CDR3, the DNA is TGTGCCAGCAGGGGACAGGGTGGTCAGCCCCAGCATTTT.

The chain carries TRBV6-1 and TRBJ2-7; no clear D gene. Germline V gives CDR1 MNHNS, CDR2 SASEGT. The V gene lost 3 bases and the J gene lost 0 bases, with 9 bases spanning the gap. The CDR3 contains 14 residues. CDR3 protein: CASSDIRSSYEQYF. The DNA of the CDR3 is TGTGCCAGCAGTGATATCCGGAGCTCCTACGAGCAGTACTTC.

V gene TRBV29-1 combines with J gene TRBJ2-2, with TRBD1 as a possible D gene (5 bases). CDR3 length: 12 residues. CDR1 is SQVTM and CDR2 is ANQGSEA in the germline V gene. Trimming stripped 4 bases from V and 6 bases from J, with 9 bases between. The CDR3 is CSVGQSAGELFF. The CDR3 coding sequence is TGCAGCGTTGGACAGAGCGCCGGGGAGCTGTTTTTT.

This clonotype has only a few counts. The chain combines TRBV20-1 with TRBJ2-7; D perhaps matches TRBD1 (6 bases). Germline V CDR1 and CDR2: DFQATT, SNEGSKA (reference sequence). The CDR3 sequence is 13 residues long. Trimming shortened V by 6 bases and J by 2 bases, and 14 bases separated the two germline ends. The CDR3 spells CSARTVKTYEQYF. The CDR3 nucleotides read TGCAGTGCACGGACAGTGAAGACCTACGAGCAGTACTTC.

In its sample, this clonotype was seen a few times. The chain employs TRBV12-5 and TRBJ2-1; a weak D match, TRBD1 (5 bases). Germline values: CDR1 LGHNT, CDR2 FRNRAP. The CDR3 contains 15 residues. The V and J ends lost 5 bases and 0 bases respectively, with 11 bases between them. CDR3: CASGPVTGSYNEQFF. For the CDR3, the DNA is TGTGCTAGTGGTCCCGTTACAGGCTCCTACAATGAGCAGTTCTTC.

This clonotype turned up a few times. CDR3 DNA: TGTGCCAGCAGTTCCCCCGCTAGCGCCTACTCTGGGGCCAACGTCCTGACTTTC. It is translated as CASSSPASAYSGANVLTF. The rearrangement uses TRBV6-5 and TRBJ2-6, with D possibly being TRBD2 (6 bases). This CDR3 contains 18 residues. CDR1 and CDR2 (germline): MNHEY, SVGAGI. V was trimmed by 4 bases and J by 0 bases, leaving 16 bases between them.

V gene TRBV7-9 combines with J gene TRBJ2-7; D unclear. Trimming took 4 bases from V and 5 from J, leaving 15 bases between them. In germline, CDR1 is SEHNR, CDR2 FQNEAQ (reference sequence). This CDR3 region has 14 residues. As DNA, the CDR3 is TGTGCCAGCAGCTCCCCCCTTAAAGGCCACGAGCAGTACTTC. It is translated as CASSSPLKGHEQYF.

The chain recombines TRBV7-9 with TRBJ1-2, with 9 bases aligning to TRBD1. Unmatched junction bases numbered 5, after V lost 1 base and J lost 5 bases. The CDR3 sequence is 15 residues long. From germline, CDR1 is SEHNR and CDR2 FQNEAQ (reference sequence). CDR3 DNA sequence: TGTGCCAGCAGCTTAGGCGGGACAGGGCCTTATGGCTACACCTTC. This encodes CASSLGGTGPYGYTF. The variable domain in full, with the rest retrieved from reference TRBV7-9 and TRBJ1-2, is DTGVSQNPRHKITKRGQNVTFRCDPISEHNRLYWYRQTLGQGPEFLTYFQNEAQLEKSRLLSDRFSAERPKGSFSTLEIQRTEQGDSAMYLCASSLGGTGPYGYTFGSGTRLTVV.

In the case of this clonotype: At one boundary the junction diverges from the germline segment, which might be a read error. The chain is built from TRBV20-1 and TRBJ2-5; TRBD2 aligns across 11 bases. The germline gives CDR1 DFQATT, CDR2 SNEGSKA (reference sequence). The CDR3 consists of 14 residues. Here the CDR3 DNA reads TGCAGAGCTAGGGGACTAGCGGACCAAGAGACCCAGTACTTC. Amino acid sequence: CRARGLADQETQYF.

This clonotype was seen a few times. CDR3 nucleotides: TGTGCCAGCAGCTTAGAGCAGGGGATCACCGGGGAGCTGTTTTTT. Its translation is CASSLEQGITGELFF. The chain recombines TRBV13 with TRBJ2-2, with D perhaps matching TRBD1 (6 bases). CDR3 length: 15 residues. Germline assignment: CDR1 PRHDT and CDR2 FYEKMQ (reference sequence). The V gene lost 1 base and the J gene lost 4 bases, with 10 bases spanning the gap.

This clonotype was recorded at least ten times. The CDR3 region is CASSFGSGIVYEQYF. As DNA, the CDR3 is TGTGCCAGCAGTTTCGGGTCAGGGATAGTCTACGAGCAGTACTTC. This sequence joins TRBV28 and TRBJ2-7, with D perhaps TRBD1 (5 bases). This CDR3 is 15 amino acids long. CDR1 and CDR2 (germline): MDHEN, SYDVKM. V lost 3 bases and J 3 bases, leaving 15 bases between the germline ends. The full variable domain, in which reference TRBV28 and TRBJ2-7 provide the parts outside the CDR3, is DVKVTQSSRYLVKRTGEKVFLECVQDMDHENMFWYRQDPGLGLRLIYFSYDVKMKEKGDIPEGYSVSREKKERFSLILESASTNQTSMYLCASSFGSGIVYEQYFGPGTRLTVT.

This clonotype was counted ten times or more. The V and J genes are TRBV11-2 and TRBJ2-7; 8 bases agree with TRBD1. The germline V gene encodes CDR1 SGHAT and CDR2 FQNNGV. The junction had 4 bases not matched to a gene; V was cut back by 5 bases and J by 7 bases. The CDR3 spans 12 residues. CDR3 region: CASSQRTGEQYF. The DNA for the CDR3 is TGTGCCAGCAGCCAAAGGACAGGGGAGCAGTACTTC.

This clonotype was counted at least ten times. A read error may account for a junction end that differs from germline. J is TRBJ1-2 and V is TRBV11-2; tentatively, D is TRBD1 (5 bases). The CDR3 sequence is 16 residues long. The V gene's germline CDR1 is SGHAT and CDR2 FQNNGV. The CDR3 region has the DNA TGTGCCAGCAGCTTAGATTTCCGGCCCCCCGACGCTCGGGGCTTCTTC. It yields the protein CASSLDFRPPDARGFF.

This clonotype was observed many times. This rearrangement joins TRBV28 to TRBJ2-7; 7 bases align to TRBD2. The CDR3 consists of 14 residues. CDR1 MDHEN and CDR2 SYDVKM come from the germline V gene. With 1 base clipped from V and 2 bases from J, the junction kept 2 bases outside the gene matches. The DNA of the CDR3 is TGTGCCAGCAGTTTATCGGCGGGGGCCTACGAGCAGTACTTC. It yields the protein CASSLSAGAYEQYF.

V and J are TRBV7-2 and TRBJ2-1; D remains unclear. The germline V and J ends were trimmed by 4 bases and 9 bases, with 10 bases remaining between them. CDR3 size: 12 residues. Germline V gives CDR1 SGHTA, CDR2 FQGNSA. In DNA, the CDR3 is TGTGCCAGCAGCTCCCCTCTGACTGAGCAGTTCTTC. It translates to CASSSPLTEQFF.

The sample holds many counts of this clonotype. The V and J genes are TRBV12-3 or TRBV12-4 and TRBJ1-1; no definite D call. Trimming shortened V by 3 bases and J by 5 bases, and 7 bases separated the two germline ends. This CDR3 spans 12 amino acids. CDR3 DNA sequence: TGTGCCAGCAGTTTTGGCAGGACTGAAGCTTTCTTT. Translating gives CASSFGRTEAFF.

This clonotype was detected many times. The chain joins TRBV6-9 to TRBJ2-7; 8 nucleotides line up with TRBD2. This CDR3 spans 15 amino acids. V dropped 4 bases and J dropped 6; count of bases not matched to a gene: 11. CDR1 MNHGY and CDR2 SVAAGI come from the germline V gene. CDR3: CASSSNPVAGIEQYF. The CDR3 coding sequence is TGTGCCAGCAGTTCAAACCCCGTAGCGGGGATCGAGCAGTACTTC.

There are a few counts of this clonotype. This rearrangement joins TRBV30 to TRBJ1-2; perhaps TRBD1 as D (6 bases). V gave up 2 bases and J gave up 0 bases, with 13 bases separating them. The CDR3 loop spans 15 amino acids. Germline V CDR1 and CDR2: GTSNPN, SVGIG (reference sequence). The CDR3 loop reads CAWSYGQNTNYGYTF. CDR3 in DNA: TGTGCCTGGAGTTATGGACAGAATACTAACTATGGCTACACCTTC.

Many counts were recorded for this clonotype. The CDR3 loop is CASRRWQEGAEAFF. For the CDR3, the DNA is TGTGCCAGCAGGAGATGGCAGGAGGGTGCTGAAGCTTTCTTT. The chain employs TRBV2 and TRBJ1-1, with D unresolved. Germline-derived CDR1 and CDR2 are SNHLY and FYNNEI. CDR3 size: 14 residues. The germline V and J ends were trimmed by 6 bases and 6 bases, with 17 bases remaining between them.